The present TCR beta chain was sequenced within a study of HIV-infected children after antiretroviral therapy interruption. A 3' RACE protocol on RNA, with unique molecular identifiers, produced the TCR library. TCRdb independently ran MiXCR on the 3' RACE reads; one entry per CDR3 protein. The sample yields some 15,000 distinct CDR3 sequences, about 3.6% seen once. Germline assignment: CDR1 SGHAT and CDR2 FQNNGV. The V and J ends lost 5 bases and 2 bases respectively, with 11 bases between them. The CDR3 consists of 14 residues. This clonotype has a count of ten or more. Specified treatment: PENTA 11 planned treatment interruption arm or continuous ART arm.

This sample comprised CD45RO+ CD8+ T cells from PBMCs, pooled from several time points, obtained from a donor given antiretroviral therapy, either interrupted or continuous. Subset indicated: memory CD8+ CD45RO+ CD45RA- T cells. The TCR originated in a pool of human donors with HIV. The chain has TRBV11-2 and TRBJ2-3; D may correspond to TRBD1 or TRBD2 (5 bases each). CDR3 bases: TGTGCCAGCAGCAACCGGGACCTCACAGATACGCAGTATTTT. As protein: CASSNRDLTDTQYF.